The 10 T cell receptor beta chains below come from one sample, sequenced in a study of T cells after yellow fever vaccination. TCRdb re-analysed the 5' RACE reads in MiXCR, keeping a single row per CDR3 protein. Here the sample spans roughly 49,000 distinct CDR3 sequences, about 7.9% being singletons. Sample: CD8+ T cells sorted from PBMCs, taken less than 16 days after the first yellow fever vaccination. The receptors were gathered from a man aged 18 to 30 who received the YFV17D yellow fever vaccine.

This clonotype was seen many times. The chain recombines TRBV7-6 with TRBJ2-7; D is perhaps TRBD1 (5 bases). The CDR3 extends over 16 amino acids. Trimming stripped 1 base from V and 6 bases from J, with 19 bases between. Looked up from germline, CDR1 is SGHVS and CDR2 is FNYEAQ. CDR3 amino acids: CASSLGPGLIPGEQYV. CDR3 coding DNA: TGTGCCAGCAGCTTAGGCCCAGGGCTGATCCCAGGCGAGCAGTACGTC.

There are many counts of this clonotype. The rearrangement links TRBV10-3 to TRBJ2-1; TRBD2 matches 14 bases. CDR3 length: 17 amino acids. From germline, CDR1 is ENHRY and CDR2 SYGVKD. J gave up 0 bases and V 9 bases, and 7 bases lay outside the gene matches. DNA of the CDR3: TGTGCCATTAGGACTAGCGGGGGGCAGAGCTCCTACAATGAGCAGTTCTTC. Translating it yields CAIRTSGGQSSYNEQFF.

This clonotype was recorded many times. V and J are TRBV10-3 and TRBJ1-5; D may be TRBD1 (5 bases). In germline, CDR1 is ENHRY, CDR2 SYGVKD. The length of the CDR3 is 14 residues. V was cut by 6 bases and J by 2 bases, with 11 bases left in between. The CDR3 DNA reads TGTGCCATCAGGGACACTGGGGGCAATCAGCCCCAGCATTTT. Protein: CAIRDTGGNQPQHF.

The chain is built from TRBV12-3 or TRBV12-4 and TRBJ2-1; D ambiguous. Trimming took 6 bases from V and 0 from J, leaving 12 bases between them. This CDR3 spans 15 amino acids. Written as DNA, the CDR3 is TGTGCCAGCAGCAGCTACTCCCCCTCCTACAATGAGCAGTTCTTC. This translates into CASSSYSPSYNEQFF.

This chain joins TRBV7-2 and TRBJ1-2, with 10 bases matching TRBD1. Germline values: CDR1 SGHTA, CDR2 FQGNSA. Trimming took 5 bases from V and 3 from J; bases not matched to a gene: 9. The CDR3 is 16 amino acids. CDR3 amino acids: CASSASRGQGDYGYTF. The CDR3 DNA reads TGTGCCAGCAGCGCTAGTCGTGGACAGGGGGACTATGGCTACACCTTC.

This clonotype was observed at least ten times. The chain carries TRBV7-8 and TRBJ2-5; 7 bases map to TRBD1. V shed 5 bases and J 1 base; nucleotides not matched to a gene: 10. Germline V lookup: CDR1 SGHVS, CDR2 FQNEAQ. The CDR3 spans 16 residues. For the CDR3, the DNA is TGTGCCAGCAGCGGACCAACAGGGGCCCTCCAAGAGACCCAGTACTTC. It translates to CASSGPTGALQETQYF.

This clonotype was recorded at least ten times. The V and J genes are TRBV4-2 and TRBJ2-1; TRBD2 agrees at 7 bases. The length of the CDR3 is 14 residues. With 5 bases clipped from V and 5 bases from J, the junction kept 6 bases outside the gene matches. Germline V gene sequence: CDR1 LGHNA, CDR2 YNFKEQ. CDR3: CASSDGRGDNEQFF. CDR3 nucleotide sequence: TGTGCCAGCAGCGACGGACGGGGGGACAATGAGCAGTTCTTC.

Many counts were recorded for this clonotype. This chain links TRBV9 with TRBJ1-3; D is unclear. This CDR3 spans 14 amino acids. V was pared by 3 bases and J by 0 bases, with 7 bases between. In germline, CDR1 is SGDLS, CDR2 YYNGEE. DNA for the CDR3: TGTGCCAGCAGCGCCGCCAGCTCTGGAAACACCATATATTTT. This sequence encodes CASSAASSGNTIYF.

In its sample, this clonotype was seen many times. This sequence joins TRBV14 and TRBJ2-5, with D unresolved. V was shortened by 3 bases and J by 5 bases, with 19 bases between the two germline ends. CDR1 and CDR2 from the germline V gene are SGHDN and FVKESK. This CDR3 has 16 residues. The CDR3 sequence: CASSQDPWGPGETQYF. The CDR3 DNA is TGTGCCAGCAGCCAGGACCCCTGGGGTCCGGGCGAGACCCAGTACTTC.

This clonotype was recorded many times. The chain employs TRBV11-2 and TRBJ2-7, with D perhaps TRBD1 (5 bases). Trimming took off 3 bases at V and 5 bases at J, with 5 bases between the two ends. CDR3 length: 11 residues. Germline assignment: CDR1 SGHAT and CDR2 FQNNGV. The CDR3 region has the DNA TGTGCCAGCAGCTTGACAGACGAGCAGTACTTC. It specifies CASSLTDEQYF.